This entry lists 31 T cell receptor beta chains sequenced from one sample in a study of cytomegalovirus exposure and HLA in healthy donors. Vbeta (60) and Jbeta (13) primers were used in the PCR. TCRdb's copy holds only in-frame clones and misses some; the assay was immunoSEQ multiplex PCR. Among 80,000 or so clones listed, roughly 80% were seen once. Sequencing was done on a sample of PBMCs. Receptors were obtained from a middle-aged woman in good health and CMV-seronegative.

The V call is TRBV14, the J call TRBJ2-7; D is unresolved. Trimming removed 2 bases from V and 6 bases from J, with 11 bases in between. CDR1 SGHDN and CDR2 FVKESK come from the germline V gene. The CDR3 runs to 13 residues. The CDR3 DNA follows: TGTGCCAGCAGCCAACTAGTTCTAGGCGAGCAGTACTTC. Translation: CASSQLVLGEQYF.

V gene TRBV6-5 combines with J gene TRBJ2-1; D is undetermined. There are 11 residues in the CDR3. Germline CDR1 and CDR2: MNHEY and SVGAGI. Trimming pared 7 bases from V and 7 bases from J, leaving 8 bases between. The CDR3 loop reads CASKTANEQFF. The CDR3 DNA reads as TGTGCCAGCAAGACTGCAAATGAGCAGTTCTTC.

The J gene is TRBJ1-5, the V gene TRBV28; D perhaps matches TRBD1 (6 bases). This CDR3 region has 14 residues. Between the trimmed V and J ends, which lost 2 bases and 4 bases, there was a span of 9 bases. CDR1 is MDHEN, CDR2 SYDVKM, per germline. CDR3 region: CASSLVGANQPQHF. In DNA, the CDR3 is TGTGCCAGCAGTTTAGTGGGGGCTAATCAGCCCCAGCATTTT.

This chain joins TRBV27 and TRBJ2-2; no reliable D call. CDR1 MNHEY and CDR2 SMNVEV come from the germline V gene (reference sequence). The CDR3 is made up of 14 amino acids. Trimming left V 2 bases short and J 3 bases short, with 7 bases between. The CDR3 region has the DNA TGTGCCAGCAGTTTAGGCATCTACACCGGGGAGCTGTTTTTT. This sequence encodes CASSLGIYTGELFF.

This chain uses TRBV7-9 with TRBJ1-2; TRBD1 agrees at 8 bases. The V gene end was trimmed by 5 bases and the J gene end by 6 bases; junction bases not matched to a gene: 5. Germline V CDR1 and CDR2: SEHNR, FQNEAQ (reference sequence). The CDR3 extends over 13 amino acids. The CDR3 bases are TGTGCCAGCAGCAAGGACAGGGAAGATGGCTACACCTTC. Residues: CASSKDREDGYTF. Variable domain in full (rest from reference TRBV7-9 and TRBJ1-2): DTGVSQNPRHKITKRGQNVTFRCDPISEHNRLYWYRQTLGQGPEFLTYFQNEAQLEKSRLLSDRFSAERPKGSFSTLEIQRTEQGDSAMYLCASSKDREDGYTFGSGTRLTVV.

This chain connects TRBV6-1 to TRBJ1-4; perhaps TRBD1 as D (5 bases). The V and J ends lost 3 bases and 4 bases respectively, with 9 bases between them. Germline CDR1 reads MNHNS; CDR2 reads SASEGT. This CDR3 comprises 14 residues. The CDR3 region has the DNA TGTGCCAGCAGTGACAGGGATGGTAATGAAAAACTGTTTTTT. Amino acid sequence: CASSDRDGNEKLFF.

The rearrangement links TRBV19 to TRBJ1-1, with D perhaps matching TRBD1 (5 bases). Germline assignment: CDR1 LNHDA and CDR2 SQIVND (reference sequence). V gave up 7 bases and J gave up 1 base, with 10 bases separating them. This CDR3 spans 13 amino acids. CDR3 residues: CASIRTPNTEAFF. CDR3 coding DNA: TGTGCCAGTATTCGGACACCGAACACTGAAGCTTTCTTT.

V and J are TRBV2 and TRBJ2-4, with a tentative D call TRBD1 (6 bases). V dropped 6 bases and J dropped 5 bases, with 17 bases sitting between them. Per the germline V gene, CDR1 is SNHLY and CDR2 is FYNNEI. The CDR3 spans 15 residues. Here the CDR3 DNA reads TGTGCCAGCAGCCCCAGGGGTCGGCCCGAAAACATTCAGTACTTC. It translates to CASSPRGRPENIQYF.

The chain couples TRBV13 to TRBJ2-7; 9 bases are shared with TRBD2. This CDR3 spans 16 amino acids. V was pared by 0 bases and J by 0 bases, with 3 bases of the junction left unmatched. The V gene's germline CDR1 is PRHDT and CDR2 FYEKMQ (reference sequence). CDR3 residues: CASSLGLAGLSYEQYF. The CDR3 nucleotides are TGTGCCAGCAGCTTAGGCCTAGCGGGGCTCTCCTACGAGCAGTACTTC.

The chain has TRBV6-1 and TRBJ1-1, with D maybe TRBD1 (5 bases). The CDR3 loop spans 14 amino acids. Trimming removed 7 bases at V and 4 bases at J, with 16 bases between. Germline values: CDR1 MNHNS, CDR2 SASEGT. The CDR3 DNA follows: TGTGCCAGCATGGGGTTTGGGGCCGGCACTGAAGCTTTCTTT. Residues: CASMGFGAGTEAFF.

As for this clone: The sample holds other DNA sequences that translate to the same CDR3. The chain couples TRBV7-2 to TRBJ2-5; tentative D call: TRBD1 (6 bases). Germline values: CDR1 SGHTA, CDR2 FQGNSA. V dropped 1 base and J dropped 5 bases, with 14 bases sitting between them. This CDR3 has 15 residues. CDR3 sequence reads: CASSLDGTPQETQYF. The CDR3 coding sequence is TGTGCCAGCAGCTTAGATGGGACACCGCAGGAGACCCAGTACTTC.

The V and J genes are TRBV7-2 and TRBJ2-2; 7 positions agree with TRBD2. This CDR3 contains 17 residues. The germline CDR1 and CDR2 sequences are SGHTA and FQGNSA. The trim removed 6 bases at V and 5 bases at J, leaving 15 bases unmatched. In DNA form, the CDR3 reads TGTGCCAGCAGGTCGAGGGGAACGGGGGGAGGTACCGGGGAGCTGTTTTTT. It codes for CASRSRGTGGGTGELFF.

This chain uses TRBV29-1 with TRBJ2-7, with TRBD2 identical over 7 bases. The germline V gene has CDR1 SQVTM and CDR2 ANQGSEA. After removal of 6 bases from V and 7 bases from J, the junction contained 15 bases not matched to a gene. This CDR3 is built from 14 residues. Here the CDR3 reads CSVMPSGTAREQYF. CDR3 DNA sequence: TGCAGCGTGATGCCAAGCGGGACCGCTCGTGAGCAGTACTTC.

The CDR3 reads CASSYAIQGSEQFF. For the CDR3, the DNA is TGTGCCAGCAGTTACGCTATACAGGGCAGTGAGCAGTTCTTC. The chain recombines TRBV7-2 with TRBJ2-1, with TRBD1 as a possible D gene (6 bases). The V and J ends lost 6 bases and 9 bases respectively, with 18 bases between them. CDR1 is SGHTA and CDR2 is FQGNSA in the germline V gene. The CDR3 runs to 14 residues.

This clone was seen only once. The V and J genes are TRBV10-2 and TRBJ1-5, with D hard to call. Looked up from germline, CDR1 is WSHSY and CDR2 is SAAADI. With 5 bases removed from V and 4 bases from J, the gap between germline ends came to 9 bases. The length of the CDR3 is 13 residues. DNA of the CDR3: TGCGCCAGCAGTTACGGGTTAAATCAGCCCCAGCATTTT. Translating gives CASSYGLNQPQHF.

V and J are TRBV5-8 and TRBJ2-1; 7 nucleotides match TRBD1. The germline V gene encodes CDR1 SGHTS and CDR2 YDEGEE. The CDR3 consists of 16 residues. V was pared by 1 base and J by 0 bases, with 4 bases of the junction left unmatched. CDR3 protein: CASSLWGTASYNEQFF. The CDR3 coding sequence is TGTGCCAGCAGCTTGTGGGGGACAGCCTCCTACAATGAGCAGTTCTTC.

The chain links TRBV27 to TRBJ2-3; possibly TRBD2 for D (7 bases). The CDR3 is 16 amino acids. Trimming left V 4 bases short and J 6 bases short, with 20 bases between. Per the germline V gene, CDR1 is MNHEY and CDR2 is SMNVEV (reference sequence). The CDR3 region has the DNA TGTGCCAGCAGTTCCCTACAGGGAGGGGATGGGGATACGCAGTATTTT. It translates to CASSSLQGGDGDTQYF.

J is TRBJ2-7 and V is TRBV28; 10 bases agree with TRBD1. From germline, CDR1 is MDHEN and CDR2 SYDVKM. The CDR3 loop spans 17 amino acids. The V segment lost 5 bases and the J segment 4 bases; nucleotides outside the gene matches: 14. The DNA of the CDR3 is TGTGCCAGCAGTCCAAAGGGACAGGGGCCCAAGTCGTACGAGCAGTACTTC. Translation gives CASSPKGQGPKSYEQYF.

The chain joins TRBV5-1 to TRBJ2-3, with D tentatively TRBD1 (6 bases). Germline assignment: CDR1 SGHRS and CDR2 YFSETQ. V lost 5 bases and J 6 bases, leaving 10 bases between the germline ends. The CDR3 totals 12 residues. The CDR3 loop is CASRPGDDTQYF. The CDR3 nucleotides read TGCGCCAGCAGGCCAGGGGACGATACGCAGTATTTT.

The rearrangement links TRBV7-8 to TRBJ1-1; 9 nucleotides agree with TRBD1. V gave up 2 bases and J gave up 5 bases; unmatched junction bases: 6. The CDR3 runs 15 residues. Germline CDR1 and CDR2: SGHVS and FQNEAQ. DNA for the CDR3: TGTGCCAGCAGCTTATTTGAGACAGGGGGAACTGAAGCTTTCTTT. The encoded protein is CASSLFETGGTEAFF.

For the CDR3, the DNA is TGCGCCAGCAGCCAAGAATTGGGCCTCAATGAAAAACTGTTTTTT. Amino acids: CASSQELGLNEKLFF. V usage is TRBV4-3 and J usage is TRBJ1-4; no reliable D call. This CDR3 has 15 amino acids. V was cut by 0 bases and J by 5 bases, with 10 bases left in between. Germline V CDR1 and CDR2: LGHNA, YSLEER.

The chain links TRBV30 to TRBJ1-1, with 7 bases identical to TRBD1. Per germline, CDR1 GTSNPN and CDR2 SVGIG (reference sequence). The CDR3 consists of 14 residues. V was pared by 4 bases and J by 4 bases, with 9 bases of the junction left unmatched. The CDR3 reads CAWKTGSYGTEAFF. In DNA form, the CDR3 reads TGTGCCTGGAAGACAGGGAGCTACGGCACTGAAGCTTTCTTT.

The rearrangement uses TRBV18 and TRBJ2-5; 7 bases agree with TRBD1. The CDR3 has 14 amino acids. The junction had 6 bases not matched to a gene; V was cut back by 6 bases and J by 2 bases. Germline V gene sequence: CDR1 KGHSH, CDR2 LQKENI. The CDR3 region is CASSFRGIQETQYF. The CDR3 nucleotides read TGTGCCAGCTCCTTCAGGGGGATTCAAGAGACCCAGTACTTC.

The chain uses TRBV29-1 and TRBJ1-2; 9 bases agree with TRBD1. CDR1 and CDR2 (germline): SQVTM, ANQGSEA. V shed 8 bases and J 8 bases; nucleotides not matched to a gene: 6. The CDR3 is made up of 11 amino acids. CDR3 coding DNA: TGCAGCTTTCGGACAGGGGAAGGCTACACCTTC. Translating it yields CSFRTGEGYTF. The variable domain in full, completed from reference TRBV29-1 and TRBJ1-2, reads SAVISQKPSRDICQRGTSLTIQCQVDSQVTMMFWYRQQPGQSLTLIATANQGSEATYESGFVIDKFPISRPNLTFSTLTVSNMSPEDSSIYLCSFRTGEGYTFGSGTRLTVV.

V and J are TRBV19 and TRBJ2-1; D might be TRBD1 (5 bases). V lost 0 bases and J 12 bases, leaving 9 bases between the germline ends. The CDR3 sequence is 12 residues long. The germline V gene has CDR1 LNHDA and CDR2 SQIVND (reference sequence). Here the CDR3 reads CASSIDDRGQFF. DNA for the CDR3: TGTGCCAGTAGTATAGATGATAGGGGGCAGTTCTTC.

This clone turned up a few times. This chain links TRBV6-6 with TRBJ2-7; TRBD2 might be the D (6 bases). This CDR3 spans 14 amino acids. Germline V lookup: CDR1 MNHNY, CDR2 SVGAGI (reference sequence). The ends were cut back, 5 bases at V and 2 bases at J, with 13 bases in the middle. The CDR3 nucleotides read TGTGCCAGCAGTCTTAGCGGCCCTCCCTACGAGCAGTACTTC. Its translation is CASSLSGPPYEQYF.

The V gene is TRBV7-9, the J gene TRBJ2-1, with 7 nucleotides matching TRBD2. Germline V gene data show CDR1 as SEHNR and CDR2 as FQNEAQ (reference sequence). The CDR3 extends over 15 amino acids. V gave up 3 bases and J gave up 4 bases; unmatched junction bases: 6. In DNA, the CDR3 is TGTGCCAGCAGCTTTGGGGCGGGGGAGTACAATGAGCAGTTCTTC. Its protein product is CASSFGAGEYNEQFF.

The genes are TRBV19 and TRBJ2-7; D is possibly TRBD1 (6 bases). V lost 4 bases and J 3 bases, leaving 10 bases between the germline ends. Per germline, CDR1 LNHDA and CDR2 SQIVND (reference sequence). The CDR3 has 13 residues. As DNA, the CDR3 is TGTGCCAGTAGTAACCAACAGGGCTACGAGCAGTACTTC. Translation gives CASSNQQGYEQYF. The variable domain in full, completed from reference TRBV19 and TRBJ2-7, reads DGGITQSPKYLFRKEGQNVTLSCEQNLNHDAMYWYRQDPGQGLRLIYYSQIVNDFQKGDIAEGYSVSREKKESFPLTVTSAQKNPTAFYLCASSNQQGYEQYFGPGTRLTVT.

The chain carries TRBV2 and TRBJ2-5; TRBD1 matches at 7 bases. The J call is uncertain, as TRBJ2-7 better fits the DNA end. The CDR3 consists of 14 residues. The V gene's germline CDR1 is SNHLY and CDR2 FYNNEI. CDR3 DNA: TGTGCCAGCAGTGAATTGGGACAGATCTACGAGCAGTACTTC. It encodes CASSELGQIYEQYF.

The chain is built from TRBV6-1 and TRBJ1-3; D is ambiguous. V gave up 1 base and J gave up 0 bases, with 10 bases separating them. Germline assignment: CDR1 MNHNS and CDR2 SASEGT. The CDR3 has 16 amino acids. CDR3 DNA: TGTGCCAGCAGTGAAGTGGTCGGAGGCTCTGGAAACACCATATATTTT. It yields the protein CASSEVVGGSGNTIYF.

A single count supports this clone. CDR3 nucleotides: TGCGCCAGCAGCTACAACCCCGTAGCGGGGGGCTCATCCTACAATGAGCAGTTCTTC. It is translated as CASSYNPVAGGSSYNEQFF. The chain has TRBV5-1 and TRBJ2-1; 10 nucleotides line up with TRBD2. The CDR3 has 19 residues. V dropped 3 bases and J dropped 1; count of bases not matched to a gene: 13. Germline V gene lookup returns CDR1 SGHRS and CDR2 YFSETQ.